This section outlines one T cell receptor (beta chain) sequence together with its context. The antigen is not known. The data are from a study of T cell repertoires and HLA-DP antigens. The overall study: One alloantigen had ten groove amino acid differences from self, the other one. Whole-study findings and limits: Antigen presentation used HeLa cells, with total CD4+ cells responding.

Primers targeted 54 TRBV and 13 TRBJ segments. The repertoire was sequenced with immunoSEQ multiplex PCR; TCRdb's copy has only in-frame clones and lacks some. The sample has about 110,000 clones; about 91% are singletons. The CDR3 covers 17 residues. CDR1 and CDR2 (germline): SEHNR, FQNEAQ (reference sequence). V shed 4 bases, J shed 1 base, and the junction held 3 bases outside the gene matches. CD4+ T cells were isolated untouched, 95% to 98% pure. The rearrangement links TRBV7-9 to TRBJ2-1, with 14 bases matching TRBD2. The receptor's source is a young woman in good health and CMV-seronegative. The sequenced sample was CD4+ T cells from PBMCs. CDR3 sequence (DNA): TGTGCCAGCAGCTCCAGGACTAGCGGGAGGTCCTACAATGAGCAGTTCTTC. Translation: CASSSRTSGRSYNEQFF.